These 27 T cell receptor beta chains share one sample of origin, sequenced in a study of T cell clones after liver transplantation. The method was immunoSEQ multiplex PCR; TCRdb's version includes in-frame clones alone and lacks a portion of them. The sample shows about 11,000 clones, 60% to 75% of them seen only once. This specimen was CD4+ T cells from blood, taken about 2.5 years after liver transplant. These receptors all stem from a human patient who received a liver transplant. Part of the T cells may come from the graft donor.

The chain uses TRBV25-1 and TRBJ1-3, with unresolved D. Deletions cut 2 bases from V and 0 bases from J, with 5 bases between. Looked up from germline, CDR1 is MGHDK and CDR2 is SYGVNS. CDR3 length equals 14 residues. The CDR3 region is CASSEGSSGNTIYF. The CDR3 nucleotides are TGTGCCAGCAGTGAAGGCTCCTCTGGAAACACCATATATTTT.

The rearrangement joins TRBV6-1 to TRBJ2-7; D is unclear. V was pared by 2 bases and J by 3 bases, with 11 bases between. The CDR3 spans 14 residues. The germline V gene has CDR1 MNHNS and CDR2 SASEGT. The CDR3 loop reads CASSELRLIYEQYV. The CDR3 coding sequence is TGTGCCAGCAGTGAACTCAGGCTGATCTACGAGCAGTACGTC.

This chain joins TRBV5-6 and TRBJ2-7; D possibly corresponds to TRBD1 (5 bases). The CDR3 sequence is 13 residues long. Trimming removed 4 bases from V and 6 bases from J, with 14 bases in between. CDR1 is SGHDT, CDR2 YYEEEE, per germline. Written as DNA, the CDR3 is TGTGCCAGCAGCGCAGGGCTAGATGGCGAGCAGTACTTC. This translates into CASSAGLDGEQYF.

The CDR3 region has the DNA TGTGCCAGCCGCCCTCCGGGACTAGCTGGGGAGACCCAGTACTTC. Translation: CASRPPGLAGETQYF. The genes are TRBV28 and TRBJ2-5; 9 bases line up with TRBD2. Per germline, CDR1 MDHEN and CDR2 SYDVKM. This CDR3 contains 15 residues. V dropped 8 bases and J dropped 5; count of bases not matched to a gene: 12.

The chain has TRBV27 and TRBJ1-2, with D possibly TRBD1 on 6 matching bases. The CDR3 extends over 14 amino acids. The V and J ends lost 6 bases and 5 bases respectively, with 16 bases between them. Germline lookup yields CDR1 MNHEY and CDR2 SMNVEV (reference sequence). The CDR3 loop reads CASSTRTATYGYTF. The CDR3 region has the DNA TGTGCCAGCAGCACCCGGACAGCCACATATGGCTACACCTTC.

V usage is TRBV13 and J usage is TRBJ2-5; 7 nucleotides match TRBD2. The length of the CDR3 is 15 residues. The V segment lost 4 bases and the J segment 4 bases; nucleotides outside the gene matches: 9. Germline loops: CDR1 PRHDT, CDR2 FYEKMQ (reference sequence). The CDR3 nucleotides are TGTGCCAGCAGCTCACCGTTAGTAGCGGGAGAGACCCAGTACTTC. Residues: CASSSPLVAGETQYF.

The chain links TRBV2 to TRBJ1-1, with 8 positions matching TRBD1. Unmatched junction bases numbered 6, after V lost 4 bases and J lost 5 bases. There are 14 residues in the CDR3. Germline CDR1 SNHLY, CDR2 FYNNEI. CDR3 protein: CASSAQGAETEAFF. CDR3 coding DNA: TGTGCCAGCAGTGCTCAGGGGGCTGAGACTGAAGCTTTCTTT.

The chain links TRBV5-4 to TRBJ1-1, with 8 bases fitting TRBD1. CDR1 SGHNT and CDR2 YYREEE come from the germline V gene (reference sequence). CDR3 size: 15 residues. With 4 bases clipped from V and 6 bases from J, the junction kept 11 bases outside the gene matches. The CDR3 loop is CASSTWTGKVSEAFF. Here the CDR3 DNA reads TGTGCCAGCAGCACCTGGACAGGGAAAGTTTCTGAAGCTTTCTTT.

The V gene is TRBV10-1, the J gene TRBJ2-5, with 7 bases matching TRBD1. The V segment lost 3 bases and the J segment 2 bases; nucleotides outside the gene matches: 3. There are 14 residues in the CDR3. Germline V gene sequence: CDR1 WNHNN, CDR2 SYGVQD (reference sequence). The CDR3 loop is CASSENRGQETQYF. The DNA of the CDR3 is TGCGCCAGCAGTGAAAACAGGGGACAAGAGACCCAGTACTTC.

This clone was observed a handful of times. This rearrangement joins TRBV19 to TRBJ1-2; possible D gene TRBD1, 6 bases. The germline V gene encodes CDR1 LNHDA and CDR2 SQIVND (reference sequence). This CDR3 has 15 amino acids. With 0 bases removed from V and 4 bases from J, the gap between germline ends came to 12 bases. The CDR3 protein is CASSIDSGQPYGYTF. Here the CDR3 DNA reads TGTGCCAGTAGTATAGATTCCGGACAGCCCTATGGCTACACCTTC.

This rearrangement joins TRBV6-6 to TRBJ2-1, with 9 bases that match TRBD2. With 4 bases clipped from V and 5 bases from J, the junction kept 6 bases outside the gene matches. The V gene's germline CDR1 is MNHNY and CDR2 SVGAGI (reference sequence). The CDR3 extends over 15 amino acids. CDR3 in amino acids: CASSSLAGANNEQFF. The CDR3 nucleotides read TGTGCCAGCAGTTCCTTAGCGGGGGCCAACAATGAGCAGTTCTTC.

The gene calls are TRBV10-3 and TRBJ2-3; 11 bases map to TRBD2. CDR3 length: 20 amino acids. Trimming removed 4 bases from V and 3 bases from J; junction bases left unmatched: 18. The germline V gene encodes CDR1 ENHRY and CDR2 SYGVKD. CDR3 in amino acids: CAISVVARVVAGGITDTQYF. The CDR3 DNA sequence: TGTGCCATCAGTGTTGTTGCGAGGGTAGTAGCGGGGGGGATAACAGATACGCAGTATTTT.

The chain joins TRBV13 to TRBJ1-1; 12 positions agree with TRBD1. Germline CDR1 reads PRHDT; CDR2 reads FYEKMQ (reference sequence). Trimming cost V 5 bases and J 4 bases; bases outside gene matches: 2. The CDR3 is 14 residues long. This chain's CDR3 is CASSGTGGLTEAFF. CDR3 DNA sequence: TGTGCCAGCAGCGGGACAGGGGGCCTCACTGAAGCTTTCTTT.

The chain has TRBV19 and TRBJ2-3, with D possibly being TRBD1 (6 bases). CDR3 size: 13 residues. Trimming cost V 9 bases and J 8 bases, with 18 bases left between them. Germline V gene lookup returns CDR1 LNHDA and CDR2 SQIVND (reference sequence). The chain's CDR3 is CASPTGQSGTQYF. The CDR3 DNA is TGTGCCAGCCCGACAGGCCAATCGGGTACGCAGTATTTT.

The chain links TRBV2 to TRBJ2-2; no clear D. The germline CDR1 and CDR2 sequences are SNHLY and FYNNEI. The CDR3 loop spans 16 amino acids. With 0 bases removed from V and 6 bases from J, the gap between germline ends came to 14 bases. CDR3 in DNA: TGTGCCAGCAGTGAAGCGCTTGGACCTCGATCCGGGGAGCTGTTTTTT. Translated, it gives CASSEALGPRSGELFF.

The rearrangement uses TRBV2 and TRBJ2-7, with TRBD2 identical over 7 bases. The V gene end was trimmed by 7 bases and the J gene end by 3 bases; junction bases not matched to a gene: 15. Germline CDR1 is SNHLY and CDR2 is FYNNEI. This CDR3 is 16 amino acids long. The CDR3 sequence: CASTPPRRGKGYEQYF. The CDR3 DNA follows: TGTGCCAGCACCCCCCCGAGGCGGGGGAAGGGCTACGAGCAGTACTTC.

The rearrangement joins TRBV4-1 to TRBJ2-7, with D perhaps TRBD2 (5 bases). Germline V gene lookup returns CDR1 MGHRA and CDR2 YSYEKL. The CDR3 length is 14 residues. Deletions cut 4 bases from V and 2 bases from J, with 12 bases between. This CDR3 is CASSRGNPPYEQYF. The CDR3 DNA reads TGCGCCAGCAGCCGAGGGAATCCTCCCTACGAGCAGTACTTC.

V is TRBV5-8 and J is TRBJ2-2, with D hard to call. Looked up from germline, CDR1 is SGHTS and CDR2 is YDEGEE. V lost 2 bases, J lost 1 base, and 3 bases lay in between. The CDR3 length is 13 residues. The CDR3 sequence is CASSFVNTGELFF. CDR3 nucleotide sequence: TGTGCCAGCAGCTTTGTGAACACCGGGGAGCTGTTTTTT.

This clone is judged medium-sized. The chain employs TRBV21-1 and TRBJ2-5; the DNA was not compared with TRBD1, the D call given in the table. TRBV21-1 corresponds to a pseudogene. The CDR3 has 14 amino acids. CDR3 DNA sequence: TGTGCCGCGCCCCAGGACAGGGTCGGAGAGACCCAGTACTTC. Its protein is CAAPQDRVGETQYF.

This clone is large within its sample. The rearrangement links TRBV4-3 to TRBJ2-1; TRBD2 is a possible D gene (6 bases). CDR1 is LGHNA and CDR2 is YSLEER in the germline V gene. The CDR3 has 14 residues. The V end lost 1 base, the J end lost 8 bases, and 12 bases lay between the germline ends. CDR3 residues: CASSQVPGVDEQFF. CDR3 DNA sequence: TGCGCCAGCAGCCAAGTGCCGGGAGTGGATGAGCAGTTCTTC.

A few counts support this clone. This chain connects TRBV5-4 to TRBJ1-1, with TRBD1 matching over 11 bases. After removal of 9 bases from V and 5 bases from J, the junction contained 3 bases not matched to a gene. The CDR3 consists of 12 residues. Germline V gene sequence: CDR1 SGHNT, CDR2 YYREEE (reference sequence). CDR3 in amino acids: CATGTGGTEAFF. CDR3 coding DNA: TGTGCCACCGGGACAGGGGGTACTGAAGCTTTCTTT. The complete variable domain, with remaining parts taken from reference TRBV5-4 and TRBJ1-1, reads ETGVTQSPTHLIKTRGQQVTLRCSSQSGHNTVSWYQQALGQGPQFIFQYYREEENGRGNFPPRFSGLQFPNYSSELNVNALELDDSALYLCATGTGGTEAFFGQGTRLTVV.

The chain links TRBV7-8 to TRBJ2-5; maybe TRBD2 (5 bases). Germline V gene sequence: CDR1 SGHVS, CDR2 FQNEAQ. The V and J ends lost 1 base and 1 base respectively, with 13 bases between them. The CDR3 sequence is 16 residues long. The DNA of the CDR3 is TGTGCCAGCAGCTTAGGGCCTGGGCGGGTCCAAGAGACCCAGTACTTC. Its protein is CASSLGPGRVQETQYF.

J is TRBJ2-7 and V is TRBV6-1; maybe TRBD1 (5 bases). The ends were cut back, 0 bases at V and 3 bases at J, with 9 bases in the middle. Germline-derived CDR1 and CDR2 are MNHNS and SASEGT. The CDR3 sequence is 14 residues long. This CDR3 is CASSEASGNYEQYF. The CDR3, as DNA: TGTGCCAGCAGTGAAGCTTCAGGGAACTACGAGCAGTACTTC.

This clone came up once. This chain links TRBV28 with TRBJ2-7, with D possibly being TRBD1 (5 bases). This CDR3 is 13 amino acids long. V lost 6 bases, J lost 2 bases, and 11 bases lay in between. CDR1 and CDR2 (germline): MDHEN, SYDVKM. The CDR3, as DNA: TGTGCCAGCAGCCCTCCAGGGACCTACGAGCAGTACGTC. Translated: CASSPPGTYEQYV.

A few counts support this clone. CDR3 amino acids: CASSAYRNTGELFF. The DNA for the CDR3 is TGCGCCAGCAGCGCCTACAGGAACACCGGGGAGCTGTTTTTT. V is TRBV5-1 and J is TRBJ2-2; no clear D. Trimming cost V 4 bases and J 1 base, with 8 bases left between them. The V gene's germline CDR1 is SGHRS and CDR2 YFSETQ. The CDR3 has 14 amino acids.

This clone has a handful of counts. The chain joins TRBV5-5 to TRBJ2-1, with a possible D match to TRBD2 (6 bases). Trimming shortened V by 4 bases and J by 7 bases, and 18 bases separated the two germline ends. CDR3 size: 15 residues. CDR1 SGHKS and CDR2 YYEKEE come from the germline V gene (reference sequence). The CDR3 sequence: CASSEEGRPGNEQFF. In nucleotides, the CDR3 is TGTGCCAGCAGCGAAGAAGGGAGGCCTGGGAATGAGCAGTTCTTC.

The rearrangement links TRBV15 to TRBJ1-1; perhaps TRBD1 as D (6 bases). Trimming shortened V by 0 bases and J by 4 bases, and 9 bases separated the two germline ends. The germline gives CDR1 LNHNV, CDR2 YYDKDF (reference sequence). This CDR3 region has 14 residues. Here the CDR3 DNA reads TGTGCCACCAGCAGAGAGGGGGCACGCACTGAAGCTTTCTTT. Translating it yields CATSREGARTEAFF.